A single sample is the source of the 5 T cell receptor beta chains below, sequenced in a study of T cell repertoires in cytomegalovirus infection (dated by TCRdb to about 2019). Their specific antigens are unknown. The treatment or condition label corresponds to: in vitro stimulation with specific CMV peptide epitopes to enrich CMV-specific T cells. The sequencer listed for this sample is Illumina HiSeq 1500. Through fastp at Q25 and MiXCR, TCRdb rebuilt clones from the public reads, retaining in-frame beta chains. Each CDR3 protein gets just one entry, which takes the most common genes and DNA from the rows behind it. Counted in this sample were some 940,000 distinct CDR3 sequences; 25% to 40% of them appeared once. Around an eighth of the sample is in the top ten clones. Specimen: cultured CD8+ T cells from PBMCs, collected from culture after CMV antigen stimulation. Receptor source: a human donor in good health (CMV status not recorded). Some clones in this sample may be carry-over from other donors' samples.

The rearrangement uses TRBV20-1 and TRBJ2-2; D uncertain. Germline V CDR1 and CDR2: DFQATT, SNEGSKA (reference sequence). V dropped 6 bases and J dropped 9 bases, with 14 bases sitting between them. The CDR3 contains 12 residues. CDR3 region: CSAITPERELFF. The CDR3 nucleotides read TGCAGTGCCATCACACCGGAAAGGGAGCTGTTTTTT.

This clonotype was recorded at least ten times. The chain links TRBV7-6 to TRBJ2-3; 12 positions match TRBD2. V trimming: 6 bases; J trimming: 1 base; junction bases outside the gene matches: 2. Germline V gives CDR1 SGHVS, CDR2 FNYEAQ. The CDR3 has 15 residues. CDR3 protein: CASSWTSGGTDTQYF. CDR3 coding DNA: TGTGCCAGCAGTTGGACTAGCGGGGGCACAGATACGCAGTATTTT.

This clonotype was seen only a few times. The J gene is TRBJ2-2, the V gene TRBV12-3 or TRBV12-4; TRBD1 matches at 7 bases. The CDR3 is 15 amino acids. Trimming removed 5 bases from V and 2 bases from J; junction bases left unmatched: 5. CDR3 amino acids: CASSLTGRNTGELFF. CDR3 nucleotide sequence: TGTGCCAGCAGTCTGACAGGGAGAAACACCGGGGAGCTGTTTTTT.

This clonotype occurred a few times. V is TRBV7-6 and J is TRBJ2-1, with 9 bases aligning to TRBD2. Losses at the gene ends were 0 bases for V and 0 bases for J; bases not matched to a gene: 6. CDR1 and CDR2 from the germline V gene are SGHVS and FNYEAQ. This CDR3 is 18 amino acids long. The CDR3 DNA reads TGTGCCAGCAGCTTAGCTAGCGGGGGCCCAAGCTCCTACAATGAGCAGTTCTTC. Amino acids: CASSLASGGPSSYNEQFF.

This clonotype appeared many times. V usage is TRBV12-5 and J usage is TRBJ2-5, with 8 nucleotides matching TRBD2. The trim removed 3 bases at V and 2 bases at J, leaving 14 bases unmatched. Germline V gene sequence: CDR1 LGHNT, CDR2 FRNRAP. The CDR3 spans 18 residues. In DNA form, the CDR3 reads TGTGCTAGTGGTTTTTCGTTTGGTAGCGGGGTCCTACAAGAGACCCAGTACTTC. Encoded protein: CASGFSFGSGVLQETQYF.